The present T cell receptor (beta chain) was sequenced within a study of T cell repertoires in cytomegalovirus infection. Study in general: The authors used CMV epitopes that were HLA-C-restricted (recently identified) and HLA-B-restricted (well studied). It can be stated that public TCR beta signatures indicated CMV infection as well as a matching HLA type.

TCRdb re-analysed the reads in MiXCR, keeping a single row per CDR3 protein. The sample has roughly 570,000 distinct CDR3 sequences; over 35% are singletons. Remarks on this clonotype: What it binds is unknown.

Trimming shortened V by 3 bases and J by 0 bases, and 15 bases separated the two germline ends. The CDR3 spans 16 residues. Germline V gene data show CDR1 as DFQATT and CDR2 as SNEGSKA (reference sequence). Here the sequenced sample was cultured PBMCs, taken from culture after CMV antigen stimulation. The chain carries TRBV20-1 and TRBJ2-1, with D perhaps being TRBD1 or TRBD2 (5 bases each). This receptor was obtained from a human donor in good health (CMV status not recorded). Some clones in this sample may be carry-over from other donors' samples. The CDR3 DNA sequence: TGCAGTGCTAGTGATCCGGGGCCGAGCTCCTACAATGAGCAGTTCTTC. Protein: CSASDPGPSSYNEQFF.